This record looks at one TCR beta chain sequence and its context. Its antigen is currently unknown. The data stem from a study of blood T cells in healthy people across ages. A second PCR of about 6 to 12 cycles used a sample-barcoded 5' primer and a J-beta primer mix. One entry per CDR3 protein results from TCRdb running MiXCR on the 5' RACE reads. The sample holds hundreds of thousands of distinct CDR3 sequences, around 41% seen once. Study results and caveats: Unsorted PBMCs ruled out conclusive naive versus antigen-experienced comparison. Relative to aged donors, long-lived donors carried more naive CD4+ cells and displayed higher diversity. With naive T cell percentage, TCR beta diversity showed a strong correlation.

Sequencing was performed on blood. The source is a man aged 80 or over in good health.

In DNA form, the CDR3 reads TGTGCCAGCAGTTTAGAGGCCGTGTCTAGCACAGATACGCAGTATTTT. Translated, it gives CASSLEAVSSTDTQYF. This rearrangement joins TRBV12-3 or TRBV12-4 to TRBJ2-3; no definite D call. The V gene lost 1 base and the J gene lost 0 bases, with 11 bases spanning the gap. The CDR3 contains 16 residues.